This TCR beta chain comes out of a study of blood T cells in healthy people across ages. About the study: Template switching retrieved approximately one barcoded beta molecule for each two T cells. Study observations and caveats: Long-lived and aged donors differed, with more naive CD4+ cells and higher diversity in the long-lived. In the absence of known donor CMV status, changes in expanded clonotypes were possibly confounded.

Germline-derived CDR1 and CDR2 are SEHNR and FQNEAQ (reference sequence). The CDR3 totals 15 residues. With 2 bases removed from V and 2 bases from J, the gap between germline ends came to 12 bases. This clonotype showed up just a few times. Its antigen is not known. Combining a sample-barcoded 5' primer with a J-beta primer mix, a second PCR ran for about 7 to 11 cycles. TCRdb re-analysed the 5' RACE reads in MiXCR, keeping a single row per CDR3 protein. Of around 710,000 distinct CDR3 sequences listed, roughly two fifths are singletons. Sequencing was carried out using blood. The rearrangement joins TRBV7-9 to TRBJ1-2; no firm D call. The TCR was taken from a woman aged 55-69 years in good health. CDR3 sequence reads: CASSLSKGHNYGYTF. The CDR3 nucleotides read TGTGCCAGCAGCTTATCGAAGGGCCACAACTATGGCTACACCTTC.